The sequence of this T cell receptor (beta chain) was determined in a study of blood T cell repertoires in COVID-19 (dated by TCRdb to 2018 to 2020). At the level of the whole study: Collaborator samples came from the United States, Italy and Spain and covered acute and convalescent phases of COVID-19. The prospective study material was composed of cDNA or gDNA derived from T cells, B-cell-depleted T cells, or PBMCs. The dataset comprised deeply sampled blood TCRbeta repertoires from subjects exposed to, actively infected with, or recovered from COVID-19. The repertoires were made available in a free public database intended to serve as a resource for research on the immune response to SARS-CoV-2. The samples were drawn from the first 160 participants of the ongoing ImmuneRACE study and from 1,200 or so subjects provided by 6 global collaborators. A de-identified subject ID, COVID-19 status, age in years and sex were almost always included in the sample metadata. HLA class I and class II types, where available, came from metadata supplied by the sample provider rather than from assay-based typing. General study outcomes and caveats: The amount of clinical and demographic metadata varied by source and participant and was provided uncurated.

Collaborating institutions collected whole blood in K2EDTA tubes following their own protocols. For TCRbeta analysis, collaborator samples were shipped as frozen whole blood, as isolated PBMCs, or as DNA extracted from either sample type. As concerns this clone: This clone's antigen is unknown. Per-nucleotide qualities are absent, and no much larger clonotype sits a single base away.

The immunoSEQ Assay, a bias-controlled multiplex PCR, was used to amplify TCRbeta CDR3 regions from genomic DNA. For the original study's pipeline: Nucleated cell counts per sample were estimated from amplification of reference gene primers within the assay. To quantify the absolute abundance of each unique TCRbeta CDR3 rearrangement, sequence reads were collapsed and filtered. For each sample, productive Simpson clonality was calculated as the square root of Simpson's diversity index across productive rearrangements. TCRdb stores this immuneACCESS table with in-frame sequences only. Part of the clones is absent; in the studies checked, under half of the shortfall reflects unresolved V genes, and no reason is known for the rest. V, J and clone size were drawn from that table, and D and trimming were deduced from the DNA. This sample holds about 150,000 clones; about four fifths were observed only once. The ten largest clonotypes hold roughly 3.6% of the sample.

Reading from cysteine to phenylalanine, the CDR3 counts 18 amino acids. CDR3 DNA only is kept here, 54 bases in frame from base 1. The germline V gene provides CDR1 SGHRS and CDR2 YFSETQ. Trimming removed 4 bases from V and 0 bases from J; the gene matches leave 6 bases unexplained. The sequenced material came from peripheral blood. The chain is assembled from TRBV5-1 and TRBJ2-2, with 13 bases aligning to TRBD2. This TCR was sampled from a woman aged 80 or over with acute or convalescent COVID-19. The sequence in DNA is TGCGCCAGCAGCAAGACTAGCGGGGGGCTCGCGAACACCGGGGAGCTGTTTTTT. Its translation reads: CASSKTSGGLANTGELFF.